This T cell receptor beta chain comes out of a study of cytomegalovirus exposure and HLA in healthy donors. Points from the study as a whole: Highly shared variants forming one cluster were likely a sequencing artifact. Many donors carried some public TCRs, although rarity characterized most TCR sequences. Accounts indicate the classifier identified cytomegalovirus status with strong specificity and sensitivity.

Primers for the PCR totalled 60 Vbeta and 13 Jbeta. The repertoire was sequenced with immunoSEQ multiplex PCR; TCRdb's copy has only in-frame clones and lacks some. There are a few hundred thousand clones in the sample; around nine tenths occur only once, and about 1.7% lies in the top ten. Per the germline V gene, CDR1 is LNHDA and CDR2 is SQIVND (reference sequence). CDR3 length equals 17 residues. The V end was cut by 5 bases, the J end by 0 bases, with 14 bases between. This clone has just one count. Its antigen is not identified. V usage is TRBV19 and J usage is TRBJ2-6; possible D gene TRBD2, 5 bases. The receptor was derived from a girl aged 2 to 9 in good health and CMV-seronegative. The sequencing sample was made of PBMCs. The CDR3 DNA follows: TGTGCCAGTAGTCCGACCCTGGAGGTCTCTGGGGCCAACGTCCTGACTTTC. Its protein is CASSPTLEVSGANVLTF.